This T cell receptor (beta chain) was obtained from a study of blood T cell repertoires in COVID-19 (dated by TCRdb to 2018 to 2021). A note on the overall study: Collaborator samples came from the United States, Italy and Spain and covered acute and convalescent phases of COVID-19. The material from the prospective study consisted of cDNA or gDNA derived from T cells, B-cell-depleted T cells, or PBMCs. The dataset comprised deeply sampled blood TCRbeta repertoires from subjects exposed to, actively infected with, or recovered from COVID-19. The repertoires were released in a freely available public database meant as a resource for research on the immune response to SARS-CoV-2. Samples were obtained from the ongoing ImmuneRACE study (first 160 participants) and from 1,254 subjects provided by 6 global collaborators. A de-identified subject ID, COVID-19 status, age in years and sex were almost always included in the sample metadata. Where available, HLA class I and class II types were taken from metadata supplied by the sample provider and were not determined by assay-based typing. What the work shows at the level of the full study, not this receptor alone: How much clinical and demographic metadata was included differed by source and by participant, and the metadata was provided uncurated.

With respect to this clone: This clone's antigen is unknown. No qualities accompany the bases; no much larger clone lies one base away.

TCRbeta CDR3 regions were amplified from genomic DNA by means of the immunoSEQ Assay, a bias-controlled multiplex PCR. Turning to the authors' computational methods: The number of nucleated cells in each sample was estimated by amplification of reference gene primers within the assay. To quantify the absolute abundance of each unique TCRbeta CDR3 rearrangement, sequence reads were collapsed and filtered. For each sample, productive Simpson clonality was calculated as the square root of Simpson's diversity index over productive rearrangements. Entries here come from immuneACCESS through TCRdb and include only in-frame sequences with V and J called. Some clones fail to appear in such tables; in the studies checked, an unresolved V gene covers under half of the shortfall, and the cause of the remainder is unknown. That table furnishes V, J and clone size, whereas the DNA furnished D and trimming. The sample includes more than 25,000 clones, with 65% to 90% observed a single time. The ten largest clonotypes hold under 8% of the sample.

Collaborating institutions collected whole blood in K2EDTA tubes following their own protocols. Collaborator samples were shipped for TCRbeta analysis as frozen whole blood, isolated PBMCs, or DNA extracted from either sample type. The receptor's source is a man in his fifties or sixties with active COVID-19. Source material: peripheral blood.

The CDR3 corresponds to CSVGLADYNEQFF. Read as DNA, the sequence is TGCAGCGTTGGACTAGCGGACTACAATGAGCAGTTCTTC. The sequence is built from TRBV29-1 and TRBJ2-1; 9 bases in between match TRBD2. V is trimmed back by 4 bases and J by 3 bases, and the junction contains 1 base that no gene match accounts for. Based on the germline V gene, the CDR1 and CDR2 sequences are SQVTM and ANQGSEA. The CDR3 has 13 amino acids, counting the end cysteine and phenylalanine. Only the CDR3 DNA stays, 39 bases, in frame from base 1.